The 30 T cell receptor beta chains below were found in one sample sequenced in a study of blood T cell repertoires in COVID-19. TCRdb's copy holds only in-frame clones and misses some; the assay was immunoSEQ multiplex PCR. This table holds about 210,000 clones, about 80% found once. The material sequenced was peripheral blood. The origin of the receptors is an elderly woman with COVID-19, enrolled during active disease.

V gene TRBV6-5 combines with J gene TRBJ1-3; weak D call: TRBD1 (5 bases). Deletions cut 7 bases from V and 4 bases from J, with 14 bases between. This CDR3 comprises 14 residues. Germline CDR1 reads MNHEY; CDR2 reads SVGAGI. CDR3 sequence reads: CASIPAAGGNTIYF. CDR3 sequence (DNA): TGTGCCAGCATCCCTGCGGCAGGGGGAAACACCATATATTTT.

This chain links TRBV9 with TRBJ1-6; no reliable D call. Germline CDR1 and CDR2: SGDLS and YYNGEE. The length of the CDR3 is 13 residues. Trimming cost V 2 bases and J 14 bases, with 14 bases left between them. The CDR3 DNA reads TGTGCCAGCAGCGTCAAGGAACGCGGGGCCCTCCACTTT. This translates into CASSVKERGALHF. Full variable domain (rest looked up from reference TRBV9 and TRBJ1-6): DSGVTQTPKHLITATGQRVTLRCSPRSGDLSVYWYQQSLDQGLQFLIQYYNGEERAKGNILERFSAQQFPDLHSELNLSSLELGDSALYFCASSVKERGALHFGNGTRLTVT.

The V call is TRBV7-9, the J call TRBJ2-7; TRBD2 matches 10 bases. The length of the CDR3 is 17 residues. J gave up 2 bases and V 5 bases, and 12 bases lay outside the gene matches. CDR1 and CDR2 from the germline V gene are SEHNR and FQNEAQ (reference sequence). Here the CDR3 reads CASSPRGGLAIPYEQYF. The CDR3 DNA reads TGTGCCAGCAGCCCCCGGGGGGGACTAGCGATCCCCTACGAGCAGTACTTC.

The DNA of the CDR3 is TGTGCCAGCAGCACCTGGGACAGGGGGAACACTGAAGCTTTCTTT. Encoded protein: CASSTWDRGNTEAFF. The V gene is TRBV11-3, the J gene TRBJ1-1; 10 nucleotides match TRBD1. V was clipped by 5 bases and J by 1 base; unmatched bases: 4. Germline V gene sequence: CDR1 SGHNT, CDR2 YENEEA. The CDR3 has 15 amino acids.

V usage is TRBV12-5 and J usage is TRBJ2-2, with D tentatively TRBD1 (6 bases). Trimming shortened V by 5 bases and J by 3 bases, and 13 bases separated the two germline ends. The CDR3 runs 15 residues. CDR1 is LGHNT and CDR2 is FRNRAP in the germline V gene. Written as DNA, the CDR3 is TGTGCTAGTGGTCCCAGGGGATCCTACACCGGGGAGCTGTTTTTT. Amino acid sequence: CASGPRGSYTGELFF.

The gene calls are TRBV2 and TRBJ2-3; 8 bases line up with TRBD1. Germline loops: CDR1 SNHLY, CDR2 FYNNEI. The J segment lost 1 base and the V segment lost 6 bases, leaving 9 bases of the junction unmatched. CDR3 length equals 16 residues. In nucleotides, the CDR3 is TGTGCCAGCAGGGGCCAGTTACAGGGGGGCACAGATACGCAGTATTTT. This gives the protein CASRGQLQGGTDTQYF.

The chain couples TRBV6-5 to TRBJ2-7; maybe TRBD2 (6 bases). There are 15 residues in the CDR3. The V gene lost 6 bases and the J gene lost 6 bases, with 21 bases spanning the gap. Germline lookup yields CDR1 MNHEY and CDR2 SVGAGI. CDR3 coding DNA: TGTGCCAGCAGAGCAGCCGGGACTCCGAAATCCGAGCAGTACTTC. This gives the protein CASRAAGTPKSEQYF.

The CDR3 here is CASSVGQGAYNEQFF. As DNA, the CDR3 is TGTGCCAGCTCTGTGGGACAGGGGGCCTACAATGAGCAGTTCTTC. This chain joins TRBV18 and TRBJ2-1, with 11 bases aligning to TRBD1. J was trimmed by 2 bases and V by 6 bases; bases with no gene match: 3. CDR1 is KGHSH, CDR2 LQKENI, per germline. This CDR3 contains 15 residues. Together with reference TRBV18 and TRBJ2-1, the CDR3 gives the full variable domain: NAGVMQNPRHLVRRRGQEARLRCSPMKGHSHVYWYRQLPEEGLKFMVYLQKENIIDESGMPKERFSAEFPKEGPSILRIQQVVRGDSAAYFCASSVGQGAYNEQFFGPGTRLTVL.

In its sample, this clone was seen once. The chain recombines TRBV11-1 with TRBJ2-1; perhaps TRBD1 as D (6 bases). Trimming removed 1 base from V and 2 bases from J, with 6 bases in between. Germline CDR1 reads SGHAT; CDR2 reads FQDESV (reference sequence). The CDR3 contains 14 residues. DNA for the CDR3: TGTGCCAGCAGCTTAGAGGGGGCCTACAATGAGCAGTTCTTC. It yields the protein CASSLEGAYNEQFF.

The chain is built from TRBV2 and TRBJ1-6; no definite D call. The CDR3 is made up of 12 amino acids. Trimming pared 6 bases from V and 14 bases from J, leaving 14 bases between. Germline CDR1 is SNHLY and CDR2 is FYNNEI. The CDR3: CASRALQVTLHF. The CDR3 bases are TGTGCCAGCAGAGCCCTTCAGGTAACCCTCCACTTT.

V usage is TRBV7-9 and J usage is TRBJ1-1; 9 bases line up with TRBD1. There are 12 residues in the CDR3. Germline-derived CDR1 and CDR2 are SEHNR and FQNEAQ (reference sequence). Trimming took 2 bases from V and 11 from J; bases not matched to a gene: 3. CDR3 nucleotide sequence: TGTGCCAGCAGCTTAACAGGGGGCACGGCTTTCTTT. Amino acids: CASSLTGGTAFF.

This clone has a handful of counts. This chain uses TRBV6-5 with TRBJ2-3, with 7 bases that match TRBD2. The V segment lost 11 bases and the J segment 4 bases; nucleotides outside the gene matches: 9. CDR1 is MNHEY, CDR2 SVGAGI, per germline. The CDR3 totals 13 residues. The CDR3 region is CAASGRVADTQYF. The CDR3 nucleotides are TGTGCCGCTAGCGGTAGGGTGGCAGATACGCAGTATTTT.

This clone occurred a few times. CDR3 sequence reads: CASSHMAGVNTEAFF. The CDR3 bases are TGTGCCAGCAGTCACATGGCAGGTGTGAACACTGAAGCTTTCTTT. This chain uses TRBV3-1 (or the pseudogene TRBV3-2) with TRBJ1-1; no definite D call. The V and J ends lost 6 bases and 0 bases respectively, with 14 bases between them. Germline-derived CDR1 and CDR2 are LGHDT and YNNKEL (reference sequence). This CDR3 comprises 15 residues.

The rearrangement joins TRBV19 to TRBJ2-7; D is uncertain. The CDR3 covers 17 residues. V was shortened by 3 bases and J by 7 bases, with 25 bases between the two germline ends. CDR1 LNHDA and CDR2 SQIVND come from the germline V gene (reference sequence). DNA of the CDR3: TGTGCCAGTAGTATCTCATCCGGCCAGCTCGGGTCGGAAGAGCAGTACTTC. Its protein is CASSISSGQLGSEEQYF. Full variable domain (rest looked up from reference TRBV19 and TRBJ2-7): DGGITQSPKYLFRKEGQNVTLSCEQNLNHDAMYWYRQDPGQGLRLIYYSQIVNDFQKGDIAEGYSVSREKKESFPLTVTSAQKNPTAFYLCASSISSGQLGSEEQYFGPGTRLTVT.

This chain links TRBV7-3 with TRBJ2-2; 9 positions match TRBD2. V gave up 1 base and J gave up 4 bases; unmatched junction bases: 1. CDR1 and CDR2 from the germline V gene are SGHTA and FQGTGA. The CDR3 has 15 residues. The CDR3 bases are TGTGCCAGCAGCTTAATTAGCGGGAGCACCGGGGAGCTGTTTTTT. It yields the protein CASSLISGSTGELFF. Using reference TRBV7-3 and TRBJ2-2 for the parts outside the CDR3, the full variable domain is GAGVSQTPSNKVTEKGKYVELRCDPISGHTALYWYRQSLGQGPEFLIYFQGTGAADDSGLPNDRFFAVRPEGSVSTLKIQRTERGDSAVYLCASSLISGSTGELFFGEGSRLTVL.

The V and J genes are TRBV6-5 and TRBJ1-1; a weak D match, TRBD1 (6 bases). This CDR3 comprises 14 residues. Trimming removed 10 bases at V and 1 base at J, with 16 bases between. Germline CDR1 reads MNHEY; CDR2 reads SVGAGI. The DNA of the CDR3 is TGTGCCATCAGCCCACAGGGAGCGAACACTGAAGCTTTCTTT. As protein: CAISPQGANTEAFF.

Written as DNA, the CDR3 is TGTGCCAGCAGTTTGATCGGGAGTGAGCAGTTCTTC. It yields the protein CASSLIGSEQFF. V gene TRBV28 combines with J gene TRBJ2-1, with D possibly being TRBD2 (6 bases). The V gene lost 3 bases and the J gene lost 9 bases, with 9 bases spanning the gap. Germline loops: CDR1 MDHEN, CDR2 SYDVKM. The CDR3 length is 12 residues.

V is TRBV3-1 (or the pseudogene TRBV3-2) and J is TRBJ2-5; 10 bases align to TRBD1. The CDR3 runs 19 residues. Germline V gene lookup returns CDR1 LGHDT and CDR2 YNNKEL (reference sequence). Unmatched junction bases numbered 14, after V lost 1 base and J lost 3 bases. The CDR3 nucleotides are TGTGCCAGCAGCCAAGCGTCTGGACAGGGGGGCTTGGTCAAAGAGACCCAGTACTTC. Translating it yields CASSQASGQGGLVKETQYF.

The rearrangement links TRBV4-2 to TRBJ1-3; the match to TRBD1 covers 12 bases. Germline lookup yields CDR1 LGHNA and CDR2 YNFKEQ. Trimming cost V 0 bases and J 1 base; bases outside gene matches: 4. CDR3 size: 18 residues. CDR3 nucleotide sequence: TGTGCCAGCAGCCAAGATACGGGACAGGGGGCTTCTGGAAACACCATATATTTT. It translates to CASSQDTGQGASGNTIYF.

The V and J genes are TRBV29-1 and TRBJ1-1; TRBD1 matches at 10 bases. Unmatched junction bases numbered 10, after V lost 6 bases and J lost 6 bases. Germline CDR1 reads SQVTM; CDR2 reads ANQGSEA. CDR3 length: 14 amino acids. The CDR3 is CSVADRGHEAEAFF. In nucleotides, the CDR3 is TGCAGCGTCGCTGACAGGGGGCACGAGGCTGAAGCTTTCTTT.

This clone appeared a few times. The chain carries TRBV19 and TRBJ1-2; 7 bases line up with TRBD1. The junction had 16 bases not matched to a gene; V was cut back by 4 bases and J by 8 bases. The CDR3 consists of 16 residues. The V gene's germline CDR1 is LNHDA and CDR2 SQIVND (reference sequence). The CDR3 DNA reads TGTGCCAGTAGTAGGGCCTCGACAGGGTCTTGGAGCGGCTACACCTTC. Protein: CASSRASTGSWSGYTF. Combining the CDR3 with reference TRBV19 and TRBJ1-2 gives the whole variable domain DGGITQSPKYLFRKEGQNVTLSCEQNLNHDAMYWYRQDPGQGLRLIYYSQIVNDFQKGDIAEGYSVSREKKESFPLTVTSAQKNPTAFYLCASSRASTGSWSGYTFGSGTRLTVV.

V is TRBV5-1 and J is TRBJ2-1; 7 bases match TRBD1. The CDR3 is 15 amino acids. The trim removed 2 bases at V and 1 base at J, leaving 3 bases unmatched. Per the germline V gene, CDR1 is SGHRS and CDR2 is YFSETQ. Written as DNA, the CDR3 is TGCGCCAGCAGCTTTACGACAGGGTCCTACAATGAGCAGTTCTTC. Amino acid sequence: CASSFTTGSYNEQFF.

This clone was observed a single time. The J gene is TRBJ2-1, the V gene TRBV5-1; D not resolved. This CDR3 is 14 amino acids long. The V gene lost 0 bases and the J gene lost 1 base, with 5 bases spanning the gap. Germline lookup yields CDR1 SGHRS and CDR2 YFSETQ. The CDR3 bases are TGCGCCAGCAGCTTGGAGCCTTCCTACAATGAGCAGTTCTTC. The encoded protein is CASSLEPSYNEQFF.

This sequence joins TRBV11-3 and TRBJ1-1; a possible D gene is TRBD1 (5 bases). Trimming took 4 bases from V and 6 from J, leaving 12 bases between them. In germline, CDR1 is SGHNT, CDR2 YENEEA. The CDR3 is made up of 13 amino acids. The CDR3 is CASSSLGQAEAFF. In nucleotides, the CDR3 is TGTGCCAGCAGCTCCTTGGGGCAGGCTGAAGCTTTCTTT. Based on the CDR3 plus reference TRBV11-3 and TRBJ1-1, the full variable domain is EAGVVQSPRYKIIEKKQPVAFWCNPISGHNTLYWYLQNLGQGPELLIRYENEEAVDDSQLPKDRFSAERLKGVDSTLKIQPAELGDSAVYLCASSSLGQAEAFFGQGTRLTVV.

The chain joins TRBV5-1 to TRBJ2-3; no firm D call. Trimming took 0 bases from V and 2 from J, leaving 10 bases between them. The germline V gene has CDR1 SGHRS and CDR2 YFSETQ. This CDR3 contains 15 residues. As DNA, the CDR3 is TGCGCCAGCAGCTTGGTCACACATTCCACAGATACGCAGTATTTT. It specifies CASSLVTHSTDTQYF.

This chain connects TRBV2 to TRBJ2-7, with TRBD2 as a possible D gene (6 bases). The CDR3 has 14 residues. From germline, CDR1 is SNHLY and CDR2 FYNNEI. Trimming pared 7 bases from V and 2 bases from J, leaving 15 bases between. In DNA, the CDR3 is TGTGCCAGCATCCCGGGACTTACCACCTACGAGCAGTACTTC. This gives the protein CASIPGLTTYEQYF.

This clone is a singleton in its sample. The rearrangement joins TRBV5-1 to TRBJ1-1; 8 bases are shared with TRBD1. This CDR3 contains 14 residues. Germline CDR1 is SGHRS and CDR2 is YFSETQ. The junction had 2 bases not matched to a gene; V was cut back by 3 bases and J by 1 base. The CDR3 loop is CASSYQGANTEAFF. In DNA form, the CDR3 reads TGCGCCAGCAGCTACCAGGGGGCGAACACTGAAGCTTTCTTT.

This clone appeared a single time. V usage is TRBV5-6 and J usage is TRBJ1-2, with D possibly matching TRBD1 (5 bases). Deletions cut 2 bases from V and 5 bases from J, with 10 bases between. Germline V gene data show CDR1 as SGHDT and CDR2 as YYEEEE. The CDR3 covers 13 residues. CDR3 amino acids: CASSFRQFYGYTF. The CDR3 DNA reads as TGTGCCAGCAGCTTCCGACAGTTTTATGGCTACACCTTC.

This CDR3 is CASSQMAYGYTF. CDR3 bases: TGCGCCAGCAGCCAAATGGCCTATGGCTACACCTTC. The rearrangement uses TRBV4-1 and TRBJ1-2, with D unresolved. Per the germline V gene, CDR1 is MGHRA and CDR2 is YSYEKL. V gave up 2 bases and J gave up 4 bases, with 5 bases separating them. This CDR3 spans 12 amino acids.

The genes are TRBV12-3 or TRBV12-4 and TRBJ1-3; the D is unclear. There are 13 residues in the CDR3. Trimming removed 3 bases at V and 4 bases at J, with 7 bases between. The CDR3 here is CASSFVSGNTIYF. The CDR3 DNA reads as TGTGCCAGCAGTTTTGTCTCGGGAAACACCATATATTTT.